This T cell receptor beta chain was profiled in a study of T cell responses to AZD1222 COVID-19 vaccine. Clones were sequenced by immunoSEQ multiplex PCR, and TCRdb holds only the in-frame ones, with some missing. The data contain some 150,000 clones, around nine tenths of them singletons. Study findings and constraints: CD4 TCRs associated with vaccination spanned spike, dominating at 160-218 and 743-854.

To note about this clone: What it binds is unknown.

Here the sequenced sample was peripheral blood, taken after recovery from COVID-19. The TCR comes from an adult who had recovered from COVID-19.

Written as DNA, the CDR3 is TGTGCCAGCAGGCCCTCCGCCGGGACTAGCGAGCAGTACTTC. Translating it yields CASRPSAGTSEQYF. The rearrangement uses TRBV27 and TRBJ2-7, with 8 nucleotides matching TRBD2. Germline-derived CDR1 and CDR2 are MNHEY and SMNVEV (reference sequence). The J segment lost 6 bases and the V segment lost 6 bases, leaving 10 bases of the junction unmatched. This CDR3 has 14 amino acids.